This T cell receptor (beta chain) was profiled in a study of T cells in Graves' hyperthyroidism and ophthalmopathy. The source material, RNA transcripts, was used to amplify TCR beta CDR3 regions. HTBI primers were employed in a first-round RT-PCR of the TCR CDR3. One entry per CDR3 protein, called by TCRdb with MiXCR from the multiplex PCR reads. The table has about 500,000 distinct CDR3 sequences, about 16% seen once; the top ten hold about 31%. The CDR3 sequence is 13 residues long. Germline V gene sequence: CDR1 DFQATT, CDR2 SNEGSKA (reference sequence). V was clipped by 1 base and J by 3 bases, with 7 bases between them. Study-wide results and limits: Most thyroid clonotypes expanded above 0.001 appeared in blood too.

In this sample, this clonotype turned up many times. Its specificity is not known. Disease duration was under 3 months in the ophthalmopathy patients, who also had a Clinical Activity Score of at least 3 and a NOSPECS grade of at least 4. The V and J genes are TRBV20-1 and TRBJ1-5; a weak D match, TRBD1 (6 bases). This receptor was identified in a woman younger than 45 with Graves' ophthalmopathy. Sequencing used blood. The CDR3 loop reads CSARGTVNQPQHF. For the CDR3, the DNA is TGCAGTGCTAGAGGGACAGTCAATCAGCCCCAGCATTTT.